What follows describes a single T cell receptor beta chain. Authors' analysis steps: Amplified reference gene primers provided the basis for estimating nucleated cell counts. Repertoires were generated with immunoSEQ multiplex PCR, while TCRdb's copy carries only in-frame clones and drops some. The V and J calls and clone size come from that table; D and trimming were worked out from the DNA. The data contain roughly 69,000 clones, over 65% of them singletons. This record comes from a study of blood T cell repertoires in COVID-19. As for the study in general: Samples representing acute and convalescent COVID-19 were sourced from the United States, Italy and Spain.

Germline V gene lookup returns CDR1 SGHNT and CDR2 YYREEE (reference sequence). This CDR3 is 15 amino acids long. V lost 5 bases, J lost 5 bases, and 20 bases lay in between. The chain uses TRBV5-4 and TRBJ2-7, with D possibly matching TRBD2 (5 bases). The sequenced material came from peripheral blood. This TCR came from a man in his 60s with COVID-19, enrolled during active disease. This CDR3 is CASSPGLANPDEQYF. In DNA, the CDR3 is TGTGCCAGCAGTCCTGGACTTGCCAACCCGGACGAGCAGTACTTC.